A single sample is the source of the 10 T cell receptor beta chains below, sequenced in a study of T cell responses to AZD1222 COVID-19 vaccine. Sequencing used immunoSEQ multiplex PCR; TCRdb keeps in-frame clones, though not all of them. The sample lists about 170,000 clones, around nine tenths occurring once. This material consisted of peripheral blood, taken 28 days after the second AZD1222 dose. These receptors all stem from an adult who received the AZD1222 COVID-19 vaccine.

The chain combines TRBV29-1 with TRBJ2-5, with D perhaps matching TRBD1 (5 bases). Germline CDR1 and CDR2: SQVTM and ANQGSEA. Trimming took 6 bases from V and 3 from J, leaving 14 bases between them. The CDR3 has 13 residues. The DNA for the CDR3 is TGCAGCGTGGGGCAGGGATACAAAGAGACCCAGTACTTC. Protein product: CSVGQGYKETQYF.

V is TRBV30 and J is TRBJ1-2; maybe TRBD1 (5 bases). Trimming pared 2 bases from V and 12 bases from J, leaving 13 bases between. Germline V gene data show CDR1 as GTSNPN and CDR2 as SVGIG (reference sequence). The CDR3 extends over 11 amino acids. The CDR3 DNA sequence: TGTGCCTGGAGTCCGGGACCCCAGGACACCTTC. Translated: CAWSPGPQDTF.

J is TRBJ1-6 and V is TRBV7-9; no firm D call. This CDR3 is 14 amino acids long. V lost 5 bases, J lost 16 bases, and 21 bases lay in between. Germline V gene lookup returns CDR1 SEHNR and CDR2 FQNEAQ (reference sequence). The CDR3 DNA reads TGTGCCAGCAGCCCCTCGGGAGTCACGACGTATCTCCACTTT. Encoded protein: CASSPSGVTTYLHF.

The rearrangement links TRBV4-1 to TRBJ1-1; D call uncertain. The germline gives CDR1 MGHRA, CDR2 YSYEKL. This CDR3 has 16 amino acids. Trimming pared 0 bases from V and 11 bases from J, leaving 22 bases between. The CDR3 DNA reads as TGCGCCAGCAGCCAAGAGGACCAAAGGATTTGGGGATACGCTTTCTTT. Its translation is CASSQEDQRIWGYAFF.

This chain links TRBV4-3 with TRBJ2-2; D remains ambiguous. V was shortened by 3 bases and J by 2 bases, with 7 bases between the two germline ends. This CDR3 comprises 14 residues. Per the germline V gene, CDR1 is LGHNA and CDR2 is YSLEER. CDR3 protein: CASSQVPNTGELFF. CDR3 nucleotide sequence: TGCGCCAGCAGCCAGGTTCCTAACACCGGGGAGCTGTTTTTT.

The chain links TRBV24-1 to TRBJ2-3; 8 bases map to TRBD1. The CDR3 is made up of 14 amino acids. With V trimmed by 4 bases and J by 6 bases, 5 bases remained unmatched. Germline CDR1 reads KGHDR; CDR2 reads SFDVKD. The CDR3 DNA sequence: TGTGCCACCAGTGACACCCGACAGGGGGATACGCAGTATTTT. This translates into CATSDTRQGDTQYF.

The chain is built from TRBV21-1 and TRBJ1-2; the table gives TRBD1 as D, unverified against the DNA. TRBV21-1 is labeled a pseudogene. The CDR3 is 13 residues long. This CDR3 reads CASTSTGHYGYTF. The CDR3 DNA follows: TGTGCCAGCACCTCGACAGGGCACTATGGCTATACCTTC.

The CDR3 loop reads CASSQGQGGTEAFF. CDR3 in DNA: TGTGCCAGCAGCCAAGGACAGGGAGGTACTGAAGCTTTCTTT. The gene calls are TRBV4-2 and TRBJ1-1; the match to TRBD1 covers 7 bases. Germline CDR1 reads LGHNA; CDR2 reads YNFKEQ. The CDR3 sequence is 14 residues long. Trimming cost V 1 base and J 5 bases; bases outside gene matches: 4.

The chain has TRBV3-1 (or the pseudogene TRBV3-2) and TRBJ2-2, with D possibly being TRBD1 or TRBD2 (6 bases each). CDR3 size: 16 residues. V lost 0 bases to trimming and J lost 5 bases, with 13 bases between them. Germline V gives CDR1 LGHDT, CDR2 YNNKEL (reference sequence). The CDR3 protein is CASSQDWGAPTGELFF. DNA of the CDR3: TGTGCCAGCAGCCAAGATTGGGGGGCCCCGACCGGGGAGCTGTTTTTT.

This chain joins TRBV6-2 or TRBV6-3 and TRBJ1-2, with D unclear. Germline V gene lookup returns CDR1 MNHEY and CDR2 SVGEGT. V lost 6 bases and J 4 bases, leaving 12 bases between the germline ends. CDR3 length equals 13 residues. CDR3 loop: CASSIRTAYGYTF. DNA of the CDR3: TGTGCCAGCAGCATCAGGACGGCCTATGGCTACACCTTC.